Listed here are 10 T cell receptor beta chains from one sample, sequenced in a study of response to subunit inactivated influenza vaccine. TCRdb recomputed calls from the RT-PCR reads with MiXCR, one row per CDR3 protein. Here the sample spans over 450,000 distinct CDR3 sequences, 13% being singletons. The sample was PBMCs from blood, taken more than 35 days after vaccination. All receptors derive from a man aged 45-60 years who received an inactivated influenza vaccine.

This chain links TRBV4-3 with TRBJ2-7; D gene uncertain. Looked up from germline, CDR1 is LGHNA and CDR2 is YSLEER. V was cut by 0 bases and J by 7 bases, with 22 bases left in between. The CDR3 loop spans 17 amino acids. The CDR3 loop is CASSQENRYVGEGEQYF. The DNA for the CDR3 is TGCGCCAGCAGCCAAGAAAACCGCTACGTAGGAGAAGGGGAGCAGTACTTC.

This clonotype was counted at least ten times. The chain employs TRBV20-1 and TRBJ2-6; D is unclear. There are 14 residues in the CDR3. CDR1 is DFQATT and CDR2 is SNEGSKA in the germline V gene (reference sequence). Trimming shortened V by 3 bases and J by 0 bases, and 6 bases separated the two germline ends. The CDR3 reads CSASPTSGANVLTF. The DNA for the CDR3 is TGCAGTGCTAGTCCCACCTCTGGGGCCAACGTCCTGACTTTC.

This clonotype turned up a few times. The chain recombines TRBV2 with TRBJ2-7; TRBD1 agrees at 10 bases. V shed 5 bases and J 2 bases; nucleotides not matched to a gene: 6. Germline loops: CDR1 SNHLY, CDR2 FYNNEI. The CDR3 extends over 15 amino acids. DNA for the CDR3: TGTGCCAGCAGTTGGGACAGGGGTGCCCCCTACGAGCAGTACTTC. This encodes CASSWDRGAPYEQYF. Using reference TRBV2 and TRBJ2-7 for the parts outside the CDR3, the full variable domain is EPEVTQTPSHQVTQMGQEVILRCVPISNHLYFYWYRQILGQKVEFLVSFYNNEISEKSEIFDDQFSVERPDGSNFTLKIRSTKLEDSAMYFCASSWDRGAPYEQYFGPGTRLTVT.

The sample holds many counts of this clonotype. The chain joins TRBV6-5 to TRBJ1-3; a weak D match, TRBD1 (6 bases). There are 19 residues in the CDR3. Between the trimmed V and J ends, which lost 10 bases and 0 bases, there was a span of 28 bases. Germline assignment: CDR1 MNHEY and CDR2 SVGAGI. CDR3 coding DNA: TGTGCCACCGGAGATCCGACGTTCGCAGGGGCCCACTCTGGAAACACCATATATTTT. Translating it yields CATGDPTFAGAHSGNTIYF.

The genes are TRBV3-1 and TRBJ2-1, with D possibly TRBD2 on 6 matching bases. Per germline, CDR1 LGHDT and CDR2 YNNKEL (reference sequence). V was shortened by 0 bases and J by 4 bases, with 10 bases between the two germline ends. The CDR3 is 15 residues long. The DNA for the CDR3 is TGTGCCAGCAGCCAAGAGACTAGATCGTACAATGAGCAGTTCTTC. Residues: CASSQETRSYNEQFF.

This clonotype was counted a few times. This chain uses TRBV6-1 with TRBJ2-7; perhaps D is TRBD1 or TRBD2 (5 bases each). The germline V gene encodes CDR1 MNHNS and CDR2 SASEGT. Deletions cut 6 bases from V and 4 bases from J, with 22 bases between. The length of the CDR3 is 16 residues. CDR3 residues: CASSRTTGTVLYEQYF. CDR3 nucleotides: TGTGCCAGCAGCAGAACTACCGGGACGGTCCTTTACGAGCAGTACTTC.

A note on this clonotype: One end of the junction fails to match germline, which may point to a read error. The DNA of the CDR3 is TGCAGTGCACCCCCACGCCCGACGAATGGCTACGCCTTC. Translated, it gives CSAPPRPTNGYAF. The rearrangement links TRBV20-1 to TRBJ1-2; D call uncertain. This CDR3 has 13 residues. Germline assignment: CDR1 DFQATT and CDR2 SNEGSKA (reference sequence).

This clonotype was detected only a few times. The DNA for the CDR3 is TGTGCCAGCAGCATAGAAGGGACTAGCGGGAGGGGTGAGCAGTTCTTC. This translates into CASSIEGTSGRGEQFF. The chain has TRBV9 and TRBJ2-1, with 16 bases aligning to TRBD2. The V segment lost 4 bases and the J segment 9 bases; nucleotides outside the gene matches: 7. From germline, CDR1 is SGDLS and CDR2 YYNGEE. The CDR3 covers 16 residues.

This clonotype was counted a few times. The chain links TRBV30 to TRBJ2-6; D remains ambiguous. The germline V and J ends were trimmed by 0 bases and 1 base, with 7 bases remaining between them. CDR1 and CDR2 (germline): GTSNPN, SVGIG (reference sequence). The CDR3 loop spans 15 amino acids. The CDR3 loop is CAWSVGLSGANVLTF. DNA for the CDR3: TGTGCCTGGAGTGTCGGGTTATCTGGGGCCAACGTCCTGACTTTC.

In this sample, this clonotype turned up many times. This chain uses TRBV12-3 or TRBV12-4 with TRBJ2-2, with D maybe TRBD2 (5 bases). With 6 bases removed from V and 1 base from J, the gap between germline ends came to 9 bases. The CDR3 is 14 amino acids. CDR3 nucleotide sequence: TGTGCCAGCAGCCCCGGACTGAACACCGGGGAGCTGTTTTTT. This gives the protein CASSPGLNTGELFF.